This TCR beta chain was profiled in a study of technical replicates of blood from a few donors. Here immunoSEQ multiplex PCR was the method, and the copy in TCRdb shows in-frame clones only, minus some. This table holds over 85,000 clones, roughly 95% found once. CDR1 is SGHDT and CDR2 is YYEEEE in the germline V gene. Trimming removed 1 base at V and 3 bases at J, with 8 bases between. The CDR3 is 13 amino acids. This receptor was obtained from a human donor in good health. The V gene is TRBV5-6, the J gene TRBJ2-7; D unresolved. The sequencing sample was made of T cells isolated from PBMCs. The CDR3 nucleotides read TGTGCCAGCAGCTTGAACCTATTCTACGAGCAGTACTTC. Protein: CASSLNLFYEQYF.